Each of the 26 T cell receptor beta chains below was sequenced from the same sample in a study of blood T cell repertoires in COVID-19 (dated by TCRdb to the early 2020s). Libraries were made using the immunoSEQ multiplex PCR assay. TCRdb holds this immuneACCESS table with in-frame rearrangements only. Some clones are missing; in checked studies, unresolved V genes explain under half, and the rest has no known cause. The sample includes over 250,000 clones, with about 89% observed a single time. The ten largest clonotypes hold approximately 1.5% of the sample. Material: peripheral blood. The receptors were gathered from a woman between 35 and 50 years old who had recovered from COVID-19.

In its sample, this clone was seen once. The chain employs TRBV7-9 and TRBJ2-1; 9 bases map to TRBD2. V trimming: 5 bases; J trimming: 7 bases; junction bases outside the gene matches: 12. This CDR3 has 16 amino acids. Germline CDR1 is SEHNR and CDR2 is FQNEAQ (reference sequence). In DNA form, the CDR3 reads TGTGCCAGCAGCCCGCGGGGGGGCCGATCTTTTAATGAGCAGTTCTTC. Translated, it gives CASSPRGGRSFNEQFF.

The CDR3 nucleotides are TGTGCCAGCAGTGAAGCTTCGGGGAGCGGGCAGTACTTC. Translating it yields CASSEASGSGQYF. The chain links TRBV2 to TRBJ2-7; possible D gene TRBD2, 5 bases. Germline V gene sequence: CDR1 SNHLY, CDR2 FYNNEI. Trimming left V 0 bases short and J 9 bases short, with 12 bases between. The CDR3 spans 13 residues.

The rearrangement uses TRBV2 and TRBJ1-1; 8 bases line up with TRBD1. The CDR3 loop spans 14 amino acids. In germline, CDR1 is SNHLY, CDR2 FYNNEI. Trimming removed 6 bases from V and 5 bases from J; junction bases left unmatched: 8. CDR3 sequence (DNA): TGTGCCAGCAGCCCGAACACAGGGGGAACTGAAGCTTTCTTT. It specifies CASSPNTGGTEAFF. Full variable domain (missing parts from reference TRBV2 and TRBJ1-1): EPEVTQTPSHQVTQMGQEVILRCVPISNHLYFYWYRQILGQKVEFLVSFYNNEISEKSEIFDDQFSVERPDGSNFTLKIRSTKLEDSAMYFCASSPNTGGTEAFFGQGTRLTVV.

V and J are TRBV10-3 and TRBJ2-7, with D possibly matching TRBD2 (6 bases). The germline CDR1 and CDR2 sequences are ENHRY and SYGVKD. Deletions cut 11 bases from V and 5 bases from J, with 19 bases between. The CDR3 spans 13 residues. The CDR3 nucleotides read TGTGCCGGTTCCCCGGGGGAAGGCGACGAGCAGTACTTC. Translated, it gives CAGSPGEGDEQYF.

CDR3 in DNA: TGTGCCAGTAGTATTTTCGGCAGGGCCAACACTGAAGCTTTCTTT. Its translation: CASSIFGRANTEAFF. This chain uses TRBV19 with TRBJ1-1; weak D call: TRBD1 (5 bases). The length of the CDR3 is 15 residues. Looked up from germline, CDR1 is LNHDA and CDR2 is SQIVND (reference sequence). V was clipped by 3 bases and J by 2 bases, with 13 bases between them.

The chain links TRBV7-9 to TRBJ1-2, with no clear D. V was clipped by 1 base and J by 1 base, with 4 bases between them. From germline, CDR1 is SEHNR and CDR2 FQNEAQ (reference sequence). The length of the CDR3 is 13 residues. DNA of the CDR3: TGTGCCAGCAGCTTAGTCGGTAACTATGGCTACACCTTC. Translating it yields CASSLVGNYGYTF. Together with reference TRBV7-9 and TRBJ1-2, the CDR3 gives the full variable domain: DTGVSQNPRHKITKRGQNVTFRCDPISEHNRLYWYRQTLGQGPEFLTYFQNEAQLEKSRLLSDRFSAERPKGSFSTLEIQRTEQGDSAMYLCASSLVGNYGYTFGSGTRLTVV.

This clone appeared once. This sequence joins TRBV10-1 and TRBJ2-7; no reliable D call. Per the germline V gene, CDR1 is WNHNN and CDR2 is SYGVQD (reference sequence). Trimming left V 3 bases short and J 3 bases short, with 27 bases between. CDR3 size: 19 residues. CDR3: CASSDPPYSEAQRSYEQYF. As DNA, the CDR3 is TGCGCCAGCAGTGACCCCCCCTATTCCGAGGCCCAAAGGAGCTACGAGCAGTACTTC.

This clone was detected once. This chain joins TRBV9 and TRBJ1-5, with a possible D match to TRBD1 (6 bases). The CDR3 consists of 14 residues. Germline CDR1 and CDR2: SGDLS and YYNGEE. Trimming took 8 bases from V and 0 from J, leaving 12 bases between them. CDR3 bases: TGTGCCAGTGGGGGGGCTTATAGCAATCAGCCCCAGCATTTT. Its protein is CASGGAYSNQPQHF.

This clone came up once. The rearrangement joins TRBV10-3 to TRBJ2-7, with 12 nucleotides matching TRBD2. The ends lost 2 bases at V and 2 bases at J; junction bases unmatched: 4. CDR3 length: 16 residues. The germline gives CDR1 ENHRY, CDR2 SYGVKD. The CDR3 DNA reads TGTGCCATCAGTGAGCGGCTAGCGGGGGGGCCCTACGAGCAGTACTTC. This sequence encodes CAISERLAGGPYEQYF.

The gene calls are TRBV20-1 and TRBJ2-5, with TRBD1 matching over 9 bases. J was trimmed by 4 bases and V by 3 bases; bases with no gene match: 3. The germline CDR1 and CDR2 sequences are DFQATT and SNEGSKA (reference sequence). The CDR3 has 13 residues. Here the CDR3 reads CSASRDRAETQYF. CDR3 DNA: TGCAGTGCTAGTCGGGACAGGGCAGAGACCCAGTACTTC.

CDR3 sequence: CASSRTGPTEAFF. The CDR3 DNA reads as TGTGCCAGCAGCCGGACAGGGCCCACTGAAGCTTTCTTT. The gene calls are TRBV3-1 (or the pseudogene TRBV3-2) and TRBJ1-1, with 8 bases fitting TRBD1. The V and J ends lost 4 bases and 4 bases, in that order; junction bases with no gene match: 2. Germline V gives CDR1 LGHDT, CDR2 YNNKEL (reference sequence). The CDR3 runs 13 residues.

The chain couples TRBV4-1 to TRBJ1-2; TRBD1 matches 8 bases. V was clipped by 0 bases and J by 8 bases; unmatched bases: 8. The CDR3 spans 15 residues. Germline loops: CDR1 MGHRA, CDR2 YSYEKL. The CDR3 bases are TGCGCCAGCAGCCAAGAATCCCAGGGGGCTGGGGGCTACACCTTC. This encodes CASSQESQGAGGYTF.

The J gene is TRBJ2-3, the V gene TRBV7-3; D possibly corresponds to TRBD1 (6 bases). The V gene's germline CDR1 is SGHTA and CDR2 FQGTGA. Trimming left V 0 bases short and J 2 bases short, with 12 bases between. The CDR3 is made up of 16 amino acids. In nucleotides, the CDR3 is TGTGCCAGCAGCTTAACAAGGACAGTCTCCACAGATACGCAGTATTTT. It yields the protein CASSLTRTVSTDTQYF.

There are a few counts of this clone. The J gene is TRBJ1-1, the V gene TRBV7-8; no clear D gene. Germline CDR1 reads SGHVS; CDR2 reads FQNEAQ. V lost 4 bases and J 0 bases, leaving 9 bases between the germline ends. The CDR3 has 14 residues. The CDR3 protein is CASSSPGMNTEAFF. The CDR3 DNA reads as TGTGCCAGCAGCTCCCCGGGGATGAACACTGAAGCTTTCTTT.

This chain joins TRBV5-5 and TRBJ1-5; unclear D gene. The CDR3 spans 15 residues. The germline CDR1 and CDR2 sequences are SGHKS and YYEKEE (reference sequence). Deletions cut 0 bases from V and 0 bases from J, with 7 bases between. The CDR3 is CASSLGAFSNQPQHF. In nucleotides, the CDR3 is TGTGCCAGCAGCTTGGGGGCCTTTAGCAATCAGCCCCAGCATTTT.

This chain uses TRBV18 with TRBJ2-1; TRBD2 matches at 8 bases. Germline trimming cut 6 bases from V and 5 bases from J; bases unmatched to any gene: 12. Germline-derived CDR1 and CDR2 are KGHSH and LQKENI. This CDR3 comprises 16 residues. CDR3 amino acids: CASSRGGFTSNNEQFF. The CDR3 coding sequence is TGTGCCAGCTCCCGGGGGGGGTTTACTTCTAACAATGAGCAGTTCTTC.

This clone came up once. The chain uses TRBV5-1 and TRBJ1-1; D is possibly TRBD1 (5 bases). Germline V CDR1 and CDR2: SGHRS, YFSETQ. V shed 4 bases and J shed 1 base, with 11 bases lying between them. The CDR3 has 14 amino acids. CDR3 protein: CASSRKTENTEAFF. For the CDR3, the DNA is TGCGCCAGCAGCCGCAAGACAGAGAACACTGAAGCTTTCTTT.

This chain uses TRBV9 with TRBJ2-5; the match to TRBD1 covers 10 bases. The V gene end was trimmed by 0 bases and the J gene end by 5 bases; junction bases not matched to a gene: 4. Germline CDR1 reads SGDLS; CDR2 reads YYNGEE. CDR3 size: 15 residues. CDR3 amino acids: CASSVAGQGHETQYF. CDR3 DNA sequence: TGTGCCAGCAGCGTAGCGGGACAGGGGCACGAGACCCAGTACTTC.

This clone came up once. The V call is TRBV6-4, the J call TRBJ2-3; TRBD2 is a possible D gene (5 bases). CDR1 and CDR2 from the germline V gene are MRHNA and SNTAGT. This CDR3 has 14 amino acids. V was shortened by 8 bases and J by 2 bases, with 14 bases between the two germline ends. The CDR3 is CASRLASYTDTQYF. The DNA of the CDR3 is TGTGCCAGCCGTCTAGCATCTTACACAGATACGCAGTATTTT.

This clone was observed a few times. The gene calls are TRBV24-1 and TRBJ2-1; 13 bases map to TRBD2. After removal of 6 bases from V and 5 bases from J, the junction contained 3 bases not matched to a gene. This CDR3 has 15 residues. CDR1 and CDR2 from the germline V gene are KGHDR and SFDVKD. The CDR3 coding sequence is TGTGCCACCAGTCCGGGACTAGCGGGAAACAATGAGCAGTTCTTC. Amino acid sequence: CATSPGLAGNNEQFF.

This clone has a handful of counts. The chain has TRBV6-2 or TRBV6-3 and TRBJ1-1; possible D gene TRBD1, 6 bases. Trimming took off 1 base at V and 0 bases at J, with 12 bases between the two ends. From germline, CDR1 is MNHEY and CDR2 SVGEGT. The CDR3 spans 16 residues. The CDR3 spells CASSYYRVFMNTEAFF. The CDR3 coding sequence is TGTGCCAGCAGTTACTACAGGGTGTTCATGAACACTGAAGCTTTCTTT.

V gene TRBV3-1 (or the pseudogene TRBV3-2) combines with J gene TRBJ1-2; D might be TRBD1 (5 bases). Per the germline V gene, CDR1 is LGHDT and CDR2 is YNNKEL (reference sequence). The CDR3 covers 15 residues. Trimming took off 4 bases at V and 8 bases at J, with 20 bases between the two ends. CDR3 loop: CASSRTPNGAGGYTF. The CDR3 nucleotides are TGTGCCAGCAGCCGCACCCCCAACGGGGCGGGGGGCTACACCTTC.

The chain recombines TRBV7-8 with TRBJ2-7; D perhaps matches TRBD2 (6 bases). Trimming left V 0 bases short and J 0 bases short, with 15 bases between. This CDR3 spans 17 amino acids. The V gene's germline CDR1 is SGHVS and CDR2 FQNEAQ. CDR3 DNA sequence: TGTGCCAGCAGCTTAGCAGGGATGGGACTTTACTCCTACGAGCAGTACTTC. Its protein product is CASSLAGMGLYSYEQYF.

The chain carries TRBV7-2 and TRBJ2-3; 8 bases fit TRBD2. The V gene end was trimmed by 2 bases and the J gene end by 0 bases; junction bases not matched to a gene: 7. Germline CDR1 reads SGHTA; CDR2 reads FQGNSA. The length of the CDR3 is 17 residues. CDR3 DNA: TGTGCCAGCAGCTTACAAGTAGCGGGGCCAAGCACAGATACGCAGTATTTT. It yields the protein CASSLQVAGPSTDTQYF.

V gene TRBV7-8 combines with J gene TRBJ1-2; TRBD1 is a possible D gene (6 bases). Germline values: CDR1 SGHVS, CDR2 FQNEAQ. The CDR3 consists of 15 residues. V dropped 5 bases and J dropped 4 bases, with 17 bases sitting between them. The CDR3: CASSPRGAPFYGYTF. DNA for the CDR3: TGTGCCAGCAGCCCCCGGGGGGCTCCCTTCTATGGCTACACCTTC.

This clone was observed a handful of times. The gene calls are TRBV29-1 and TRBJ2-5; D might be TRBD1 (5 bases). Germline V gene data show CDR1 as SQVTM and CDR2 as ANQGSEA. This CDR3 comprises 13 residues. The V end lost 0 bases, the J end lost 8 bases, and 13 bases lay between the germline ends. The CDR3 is CSVEDMTVRTQYF. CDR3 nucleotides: TGCAGCGTTGAAGATATGACAGTCAGAACCCAGTACTTC. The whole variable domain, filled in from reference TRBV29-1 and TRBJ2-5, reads SAVISQKPSRDICQRGTSLTIQCQVDSQVTMMFWYRQQPGQSLTLIATANQGSEATYESGFVIDKFPISRPNLTFSTLTVSNMSPEDSSIYLCSVEDMTVRTQYFGPGTRLLVL.